This passage covers 26 T cell receptor beta chains from one sample sequenced in a study of a mutant IDH1 vaccine in newly diagnosed glioma. The time point here: week 35, safety follow-up. Vaccination used 300 ug of mutant IDH1 20-mer peptide per dose, with topical imiquimod. These receptors' antigens are unknown. Only in-frame clones appear in the TCRdb table, and some are missing; sequencing was by immunoSEQ multiplex PCR. The sample contains tens of thousands of clones, around 80% of which appear only once. Here the sequenced sample was PBMCs, taken from a glioma patient whose treatment included an IDH1 peptide vaccine. Receptors originate from a man aged 35 to 55 with glioma. Some clones in this sample may be carry-over from other donors' samples.

The chain recombines TRBV19 with TRBJ1-5; D may be TRBD1 (6 bases). Germline values: CDR1 LNHDA, CDR2 SQIVND (reference sequence). The CDR3 runs to 14 residues. Trimming took 3 bases from V and 9 from J, leaving 15 bases between them. The CDR3 DNA sequence: TGTGCCAGTAGTATCACCGGGGACAAGTTGCCCCAGCATTTT. It translates to CASSITGDKLPQHF.

The CDR3 loop is CASSTRGGELFF. CDR3 coding DNA: TGTGCCAGCAGTACAAGGGGCGGGGAGCTGTTTTTT. This sequence joins TRBV7-3 and TRBJ2-2; D is perhaps TRBD1 (5 bases). The CDR3 spans 12 residues. Germline V gene sequence: CDR1 SGHTA, CDR2 FQGTGA. V was shortened by 6 bases and J by 7 bases, with 9 bases between the two germline ends.

This chain joins TRBV27 and TRBJ2-6; D uncertain. The CDR3 length is 13 residues. Trimming pared 6 bases from V and 2 bases from J, leaving 5 bases between. Germline V gene data show CDR1 as MNHEY and CDR2 as SMNVEV (reference sequence). CDR3 residues: CASSPPGANVLTF. The CDR3, as DNA: TGTGCCAGCAGCCCCCCTGGGGCCAACGTCCTGACTTTC.

Here the CDR3 DNA reads TGCGCCAGCAGCCAAGAGTTGGGACAGGGGTTAGGGTACGAGCAGTACTTC. This codes for CASSQELGQGLGYEQYF. The chain has TRBV4-3 and TRBJ2-7; 10 bases agree with TRBD1. V lost 0 bases, J lost 4 bases, and 9 bases stayed unmatched. The CDR3 loop spans 17 amino acids. Germline CDR1 is LGHNA and CDR2 is YSLEER.

The chain couples TRBV25-1 to TRBJ1-2, with 8 bases aligning to TRBD1. CDR1 MGHDK and CDR2 SYGVNS come from the germline V gene. The CDR3 has 13 amino acids. Losses at the gene ends were 2 bases for V and 6 bases for J; bases not matched to a gene: 2. The CDR3 here is CASSEGQGDGYTF. CDR3 DNA sequence: TGTGCCAGCAGTGAAGGACAGGGAGATGGCTACACCTTC.

This sequence joins TRBV5-6 and TRBJ2-5; D is unclear. The length of the CDR3 is 13 residues. With 0 bases removed from V and 0 bases from J, the gap between germline ends came to 3 bases. The germline V gene has CDR1 SGHDT and CDR2 YYEEEE. The CDR3 loop reads CASSLDYQETQYF. CDR3 nucleotide sequence: TGTGCCAGCAGCTTGGACTACCAAGAGACCCAGTACTTC.

This clone has only one observation. The rearrangement joins TRBV30 to TRBJ1-3; perhaps TRBD1 as D (5 bases). This CDR3 has 15 residues. The V end was cut by 1 base, the J end by 0 bases, with 10 bases between. Germline V gene sequence: CDR1 GTSNPN, CDR2 SVGIG (reference sequence). CDR3 in amino acids: CAWSGDGLSGNTIYF. CDR3 sequence (DNA): TGTGCCTGGAGTGGGGACGGACTCTCTGGAAACACCATATATTTT.

A single count supports this clone. The V and J genes are TRBV15 and TRBJ2-7, with D possibly being TRBD2 (7 bases). CDR1 and CDR2 from the germline V gene are LNHNV and YYDKDF (reference sequence). Between the trimmed V and J ends, which lost 7 bases and 4 bases, there was a span of 14 bases. This CDR3 is 13 amino acids long. This CDR3 is CATTRRGGYEQYF. The CDR3 region has the DNA TGTGCCACCACCCGGAGGGGGGGGTACGAGCAGTACTTC. Looking up the rest from reference TRBV15 and TRBJ2-7 gives the full variable domain: DAMVIQNPRYQVTQFGKPVTLSCSQTLNHNVMYWYQQKSSQAPKLLFHYYDKDFNNEADTPDNFQSRRPNTSFCFLDIRSPGLGDTAMYLCATTRRGGYEQYFGPGTRLTVT.

This sequence joins TRBV10-3 and TRBJ1-2, with D possibly matching TRBD1 (5 bases). This CDR3 is built from 14 residues. V was cut by 6 bases and J by 3 bases, with 14 bases left in between. The germline gives CDR1 ENHRY, CDR2 SYGVKD. Here the CDR3 reads CAISLAPQDYGYTF. The CDR3 nucleotides are TGTGCCATCAGCCTGGCCCCACAGGACTATGGCTACACCTTC.

This rearrangement joins TRBV19 to TRBJ1-2; unclear D gene. CDR3 length: 13 amino acids. Germline CDR1 is LNHDA and CDR2 is SQIVND (reference sequence). Between the trimmed V and J ends, which lost 2 bases and 3 bases, there was a span of 7 bases. This chain's CDR3 is CASSIQTDYGYTF. The CDR3 DNA follows: TGTGCCAGTAGTATACAAACAGACTATGGCTACACCTTC. The full variable domain, its missing parts supplied by reference TRBV19 and TRBJ1-2, is DGGITQSPKYLFRKEGQNVTLSCEQNLNHDAMYWYRQDPGQGLRLIYYSQIVNDFQKGDIAEGYSVSREKKESFPLTVTSAQKNPTAFYLCASSIQTDYGYTFGSGTRLTVV.

The genes are TRBV5-4 and TRBJ1-2; weak D call: TRBD1 (6 bases). This CDR3 is 13 amino acids long. Trimming took off 4 bases at V and 8 bases at J, with 15 bases between the two ends. Per the germline V gene, CDR1 is SGHNT and CDR2 is YYREEE (reference sequence). CDR3 DNA sequence: TGTGCCAGCAGCACCGGACAGATGGAGGGCTACACCTTC. Translating gives CASSTGQMEGYTF.

The rearrangement joins TRBV14 to TRBJ2-7; TRBD2 aligns across 7 bases. Germline V lookup: CDR1 SGHDN, CDR2 FVKESK. This CDR3 comprises 16 residues. V was pared by 3 bases and J by 6 bases, with 14 bases of the junction left unmatched. The CDR3, as DNA: TGTGCCAGCAGCCACCTTCTTTACGGGGGGTATGGCGAGCAGTACTTC. Residues: CASSHLLYGGYGEQYF.

This chain connects TRBV18 to TRBJ1-2; D is ambiguous. The ends were cut back, 2 bases at V and 1 base at J, with 2 bases in the middle. The CDR3 is 12 residues long. Germline CDR1 and CDR2: KGHSH and LQKENI. CDR3 bases: TGTGCCAGCTCACCAGATAACTATGGCTACACCTTC. Encoded protein: CASSPDNYGYTF.

The chain uses TRBV6-5 and TRBJ1-2, with TRBD1 matching over 7 bases. V gave up 5 bases and J gave up 4 bases; unmatched junction bases: 7. The CDR3 loop spans 14 amino acids. CDR1 and CDR2 from the germline V gene are MNHEY and SVGAGI. The chain's CDR3 is CASSLGTEGYGYTF. The CDR3 nucleotides are TGTGCCAGCAGTCTTGGGACAGAAGGCTATGGCTACACCTTC.

This clone came up a few times. The chain couples TRBV6-5 to TRBJ1-1, with 7 bases lining up with TRBD1. The germline gives CDR1 MNHEY, CDR2 SVGAGI. CDR3 size: 15 residues. V was pared by 5 bases and J by 5 bases, with 11 bases of the junction left unmatched. This CDR3 reads CASSRPRTGGTEAFF. In nucleotides, the CDR3 is TGTGCCAGCAGTCGCCCCCGGACAGGCGGTACTGAAGCTTTCTTT.

The V gene is TRBV5-1, the J gene TRBJ2-1; 8 bases are shared with TRBD1. V dropped 4 bases and J dropped 8; count of bases not matched to a gene: 8. The CDR3 length is 14 residues. Per germline, CDR1 SGHRS and CDR2 YFSETQ. DNA for the CDR3: TGCGCCAGCAGCCCCCTGGCAGGGGGCGATGAGCAGTTCTTC. Residues: CASSPLAGGDEQFF.

The chain employs TRBV5-6 and TRBJ2-1; TRBD2 aligns across 11 bases. CDR3 size: 18 residues. The V segment lost 4 bases and the J segment 1 base; nucleotides outside the gene matches: 10. Germline V gene lookup returns CDR1 SGHDT and CDR2 YYEEEE. The CDR3 reads CASSPTPRTSGSYNEQFF. CDR3 coding DNA: TGTGCCAGCAGCCCTACCCCCCGGACTAGCGGGTCCTACAATGAGCAGTTCTTC.

The chain has TRBV2 and TRBJ1-1, with D maybe TRBD1 (6 bases). V was clipped by 5 bases and J by 4 bases, with 17 bases between them. The CDR3 sequence is 15 residues long. From germline, CDR1 is SNHLY and CDR2 FYNNEI. CDR3 DNA: TGTGCCAGCAGTCGAAGCAGGGGTAGTAGCACTGAAGCTTTCTTT. This translates into CASSRSRGSSTEAFF.

This clone occurred a few times. The chain uses TRBV4-3 and TRBJ1-1; 8 bases fit TRBD1. The trim removed 1 base at V and 7 bases at J, leaving 5 bases unmatched. The V gene's germline CDR1 is LGHNA and CDR2 YSLEER. This CDR3 is 14 amino acids long. The CDR3 DNA follows: TGCGCCAGCAGCCAAGCCTACAGGGGGGATGAAGCTTTCTTT. This encodes CASSQAYRGDEAFF.

The gene calls are TRBV4-1 and TRBJ2-7; 8 nucleotides match TRBD2. The CDR3 sequence is 18 residues long. Germline CDR1 and CDR2: MGHRA and YSYEKL. The V segment lost 0 bases and the J segment 5 bases; nucleotides outside the gene matches: 15. This CDR3 reads CASSQEAVPGLGSHEQYF. In DNA form, the CDR3 reads TGCGCCAGCAGCCAAGAGGCCGTTCCGGGACTAGGATCCCACGAGCAGTACTTC.

The J gene is TRBJ1-1, the V gene TRBV15; no firm D call. The germline gives CDR1 LNHNV, CDR2 YYDKDF (reference sequence). The CDR3 contains 13 residues. The V end was cut by 0 bases, the J end by 7 bases, with 9 bases between. CDR3: CATSRDRFGEAFF. DNA for the CDR3: TGTGCCACCAGCAGAGATAGGTTCGGTGAAGCTTTCTTT.

The chain couples TRBV5-1 to TRBJ2-5; 9 bases are shared with TRBD1. The end of the DNA fits TRBJ2-7 better, so the J call may be wrong. The CDR3 covers 17 residues. Germline loops: CDR1 SGHRS, CDR2 YFSETQ. The DNA for the CDR3 is TGCGCCAGCAGCAAAGAAGGGACAGGGAGCATCTCCTACGAGCAGTACTTC. Amino acid sequence: CASSKEGTGSISYEQYF.

The genes are TRBV4-3 and TRBJ1-2, with D unclear. CDR1 is LGHNA and CDR2 is YSLEER in the germline V gene. This CDR3 is 14 amino acids long. V lost 1 base and J lost 0, with 6 bases in between. The CDR3, as DNA: TGCGCCAGCAGCCAAGGGAAAGCTAACTATGGCTACACCTTC. Encoded protein: CASSQGKANYGYTF.

The chain joins TRBV18 to TRBJ2-1; 7 nucleotides agree with TRBD1. Germline V CDR1 and CDR2: KGHSH, LQKENI. This CDR3 contains 15 residues. V lost 6 bases, J lost 8 bases, and 13 bases stayed unmatched. CDR3 sequence: CASSLEQGYGYEQFF. Written as DNA, the CDR3 is TGTGCCAGCTCCCTGGAACAGGGGTATGGCTATGAGCAGTTCTTC. Full variable domain (outside the CDR3, taken from reference TRBV18 and TRBJ2-1): NAGVMQNPRHLVRRRGQEARLRCSPMKGHSHVYWYRQLPEEGLKFMVYLQKENIIDESGMPKERFSAEFPKEGPSILRIQQVVRGDSAAYFCASSLEQGYGYEQFFGPGTRLTVL.

This rearrangement joins TRBV2 to TRBJ1-6; 7 bases fit TRBD1. With 6 bases clipped from V and 6 bases from J, the junction kept 2 bases outside the gene matches. The CDR3 loop spans 13 amino acids. CDR1 is SNHLY, CDR2 FYNNEI, per germline. The CDR3 protein is CASSWDSNSPLHF. The DNA of the CDR3 is TGTGCCAGCAGCTGGGACAGTAATTCACCCCTCCACTTT.

The rearrangement joins TRBV21-1 to TRBJ2-5. TRBV21-1 is reported as a pseudogene. The CDR3 length is 9 residues. The CDR3 bases are TGTGCCCACCAAGAGACCCAGTACTTC. This gives the protein CAHQETQYF.